A single sample gave rise to the 15 T cell receptor beta chains below, sequenced in a study of OX40 agonist ivuxolimab in advanced cancers. Library preparation used the immunoSEQ multiplex PCR assay. In TCRdb, the immuneACCESS table is reduced to in-frame sequences with V and J assigned. These tables do not hold every clone; where another copy was compared, an unresolved V gene accounts for under half, and the others remain unexplained. This sample comprises tens of thousands of clones, approximately 86% of them detected only once. Of the sample, about 4% falls within the top ten clones. Sequencing used CD4+ or CD8+ T cells sorted from blood, obtained in a trial of the OX40 agonist ivuxolimab. Source of these receptors: an adult with an advanced solid tumor such as melanoma, head and neck, liver or kidney cancer.

The rearrangement links TRBV5-4 to TRBJ1-3, with a possible D match to TRBD1 (6 bases). Trimming cost V 4 bases and J 4 bases, with 12 bases left between them. The CDR3 extends over 14 amino acids. In germline, CDR1 is SGHNT, CDR2 YYREEE (reference sequence). CDR3 sequence: CASSPGTTGNTIYF. CDR3 in DNA: TGTGCCAGCAGCCCCGGGACAACGGGAAACACCATATATTTT.

J is TRBJ2-7 and V is TRBV6-5; D not certain. Germline V gives CDR1 MNHEY, CDR2 SVGAGI. The CDR3 has 10 residues. V was pared by 5 bases and J by 3 bases, with 2 bases between. The CDR3 sequence is CASSNYEQYF. For the CDR3, the DNA is TGTGCCAGCAGTAACTACGAGCAGTACTTC.

The CDR3 sequence is CASSLRGARSNYGYTF. The CDR3 coding sequence is TGTGCCAGCAGCTTACGGGGGGCGCGGTCTAACTATGGCTACACCTTC. This chain uses TRBV5-4 with TRBJ1-2; maybe TRBD1 (6 bases). Trimming took off 2 bases at V and 0 bases at J, with 14 bases between the two ends. The CDR3 has 16 amino acids. Germline loops: CDR1 SGHNT, CDR2 YYREEE (reference sequence).

This chain connects TRBV4-2 to TRBJ2-7; D is possibly TRBD1 or TRBD2 (6 bases each). Germline-derived CDR1 and CDR2 are LGHNA and YNFKEQ. This CDR3 region has 15 residues. V gave up 4 bases and J gave up 0 bases, with 13 bases separating them. The CDR3 DNA is TGTGCCAGCAGCCGCGAGGGGGACTTCTCCTACGAGCAGTACTTC. Encoded protein: CASSREGDFSYEQYF.

This rearrangement joins TRBV2 to TRBJ2-3; TRBD2 aligns across 7 bases. The CDR3 spans 14 residues. In germline, CDR1 is SNHLY, CDR2 FYNNEI. V lost 10 bases, J lost 1 base, and 8 bases stayed unmatched. DNA for the CDR3: TGTGCCATGGGAGGGGAGCTCGGCACAGATACGCAGTATTTT. This codes for CAMGGELGTDTQYF.

The V and J genes are TRBV19 and TRBJ2-7; D ambiguous. The CDR3 has 14 amino acids. The germline V gene has CDR1 LNHDA and CDR2 SQIVND (reference sequence). The V end was cut by 3 bases, the J end by 2 bases, with 11 bases between. CDR3 protein: CASSIAVETYEQYF. CDR3 nucleotide sequence: TGTGCCAGTAGTATCGCAGTGGAGACCTACGAGCAGTACTTC. Filled out from reference TRBV19 and TRBJ2-7, the complete variable domain reads DGGITQSPKYLFRKEGQNVTLSCEQNLNHDAMYWYRQDPGQGLRLIYYSQIVNDFQKGDIAEGYSVSREKKESFPLTVTSAQKNPTAFYLCASSIAVETYEQYFGPGTRLTVT.

The chain joins TRBV6-5 to TRBJ2-7; maybe TRBD1 (6 bases). The CDR3 length is 15 residues. Germline lookup yields CDR1 MNHEY and CDR2 SVGAGI. V lost 2 bases and J 5 bases, leaving 16 bases between the germline ends. This CDR3 is CASSYGQRPYNEQYF. The CDR3 region has the DNA TGTGCCAGCAGTTACGGACAGCGTCCTTACAACGAGCAGTACTTC.

The V gene is TRBV5-1, the J gene TRBJ2-7, with D tentatively TRBD1 (5 bases). The V end was cut by 5 bases, the J end by 1 base, with 7 bases between. The germline V gene encodes CDR1 SGHRS and CDR2 YFSETQ. The CDR3 loop spans 12 amino acids. The CDR3 here is CASSSGSYEQYF. The CDR3 coding sequence is TGCGCCAGCAGTTCAGGGTCCTACGAGCAGTACTTC.

This clone was recorded once. The CDR3 loop is CASSLGEVGEQYF. CDR3 coding DNA: TGTGCCAGCAGCTTAGGGGAGGTAGGCGAGCAGTACTTC. The V gene is TRBV7-9, the J gene TRBJ2-7; D is perhaps TRBD2 (6 bases). The CDR3 length is 13 residues. V lost 1 base, J lost 6 bases, and 10 bases lay in between. CDR1 is SEHNR, CDR2 FQNEAQ, per germline (reference sequence).

This clone was found a few times. V is TRBV18 and J is TRBJ2-1; D perhaps matches TRBD1 (6 bases). The CDR3 extends over 16 amino acids. Per germline, CDR1 KGHSH and CDR2 LQKENI. The germline V and J ends were trimmed by 0 bases and 6 bases, with 15 bases remaining between them. The CDR3 DNA reads as TGTGCCAGCTCACCACCCCAGGGGTTAATGGGCAATGAGCAGTTCTTC. Translated, it gives CASSPPQGLMGNEQFF.

This chain uses TRBV2 with TRBJ2-1; TRBD1 agrees at 7 bases. V shed 4 bases and J 10 bases; nucleotides not matched to a gene: 13. Germline CDR1 reads SNHLY; CDR2 reads FYNNEI. This CDR3 is built from 15 residues. The CDR3 loop is CASSGTGIVRREQFF. The CDR3 nucleotides are TGTGCCAGCAGTGGGACAGGTATTGTAAGACGGGAGCAGTTCTTC. Full variable domain (rest looked up from reference TRBV2 and TRBJ2-1): EPEVTQTPSHQVTQMGQEVILRCVPISNHLYFYWYRQILGQKVEFLVSFYNNEISEKSEIFDDQFSVERPDGSNFTLKIRSTKLEDSAMYFCASSGTGIVRREQFFGPGTRLTVL.

V usage is TRBV15 and J usage is TRBJ2-7, with D possibly TRBD2 on 6 matching bases. Trimming cost V 2 bases and J 3 bases, with 23 bases left between them. CDR1 is LNHNV and CDR2 is YYDKDF in the germline V gene (reference sequence). CDR3 size: 18 residues. CDR3 sequence: CATSRSIPWVEGGYEQYF. The DNA for the CDR3 is TGTGCCACCAGCAGATCCATTCCTTGGGTTGAGGGAGGCTACGAGCAGTACTTC.

The chain links TRBV5-1 to TRBJ1-2, with a tentative D call TRBD1 (6 bases). CDR3 size: 16 residues. Trimming removed 4 bases from V and 8 bases from J, with 24 bases in between. The V gene's germline CDR1 is SGHRS and CDR2 YFSETQ. CDR3 coding DNA: TGCGCCAGCAGCGGGTTCTTGGACAGTGGGTTTGACGGCTACACCTTC. Its translation: CASSGFLDSGFDGYTF.

The CDR3: CAWSFGALEQYF. In DNA form, the CDR3 reads TGTGCCTGGAGTTTCGGGGCTCTCGAGCAGTACTTC. V gene TRBV30 combines with J gene TRBJ2-7; D tentatively fits TRBD1 or TRBD2 (5 bases each). This CDR3 contains 12 residues. Germline V CDR1 and CDR2: GTSNPN, SVGIG (reference sequence). Trimming pared 2 bases from V and 6 bases from J, leaving 11 bases between.

The chain is built from TRBV6-1 and TRBJ2-5; D is ambiguous. The DNA end lines up better with TRBJ2-7; the J call may be wrong. The V gene's germline CDR1 is MNHNS and CDR2 SASEGT. The CDR3 has 15 residues. In DNA form, the CDR3 reads TGTGCCAGCAGGCAAGGTCCCAGCGTGGCCTACGAGCAGTACTTC. It encodes CASRQGPSVAYEQYF.